This TCR beta chain comes out of a study of cytomegalovirus exposure and HLA in healthy donors. Regarding the study as a whole: Trimming of TCR beta V- and J-genes showed a link, identified in a later analysis, to a missense DCLRE1C variant. DRB1 had the most TCR associations and HLA-C the fewest, a later analysis found, with rates varying by HLA locus. Earlier results showed most TCR beta V segments being productive about 87% or about 30% of the time. One later analysis reportedly identified an Asian-associated ancestry cluster that showed fewer N-insertions than the roughly 600-donor mean.

It was with 60 Vbeta and 13 Jbeta primers that the PCR ran. Using immunoSEQ multiplex PCR, the repertoire was profiled, and TCRdb retains in-frame clones only, with some absent. The table records under 200,000 clones, around 72% of them present only once. Comments on this clone: The antigen is unknown.

V was pared by 0 bases and J by 12 bases, with 18 bases between. Germline values: CDR1 SGHDN, CDR2 FVKESK. This CDR3 is 15 amino acids long. This chain connects TRBV14 to TRBJ2-1; D might be TRBD2 (6 bases). The sample consisted of PBMCs. This receptor was obtained from a female donor in good health and CMV-seronegative. The CDR3 loop is CASSQDRPKTSGQFF. In DNA, the CDR3 is TGTGCCAGCAGCCAAGATCGGCCCAAGACTAGTGGGCAGTTCTTC.